The 14 T cell receptor beta chains below all came from one sample that was sequenced in a study of graft-versus-host responses after intestinal transplantation. Sequenced by immunoSEQ multiplex PCR; TCRdb stores in-frame clones only, minus some. This sample has under 85,000 clones, with around 96% found just once. These TCRs are of unknown antigen specificity. The sample here was unstimulated CD8+ T cells sorted from spleen or lymph node cells, taken before intestinal transplant. The origin of the receptors is a human donor who received an intestinal transplant.

The V call is TRBV6-1, the J call TRBJ2-1, with 11 bases matching TRBD2. There are 15 residues in the CDR3. Germline trimming cut 7 bases from V and 5 bases from J; bases unmatched to any gene: 7. Looked up from germline, CDR1 is MNHNS and CDR2 is SASEGT. The CDR3, as DNA: TGTGCCAGCACTGAGCTAGCGGGAGGCCACAATGAGCAGTTCTTC. Protein sequence: CASTELAGGHNEQFF.

The J gene is TRBJ2-1, the V gene TRBV7-6; D might be TRBD2 (6 bases). Germline loops: CDR1 SGHVS, CDR2 FNYEAQ. Deletions cut 4 bases from V and 4 bases from J, with 17 bases between. The CDR3 runs to 16 residues. In DNA form, the CDR3 reads TGTGCCAGCAGCTCTCATAGCGGCCCCGGGTACAATGAGCAGTTCTTC. Its protein product is CASSSHSGPGYNEQFF.

The count of this clone is one. CDR3 sequence: CASRHSRTDSYEQYF. The DNA of the CDR3 is TGTGCCAGCAGACACTCCCGGACGGACTCCTACGAGCAGTACTTC. V usage is TRBV2 and J usage is TRBJ2-7; D gene ambiguous. V lost 6 bases to trimming and J lost 0 bases, with 15 bases between them. The CDR3 covers 15 residues. Germline lookup yields CDR1 SNHLY and CDR2 FYNNEI.

This chain joins TRBV9 and TRBJ2-2; no definite D call. CDR1 and CDR2 from the germline V gene are SGDLS and YYNGEE. V gave up 3 bases and J gave up 6 bases, with 6 bases separating them. This CDR3 is 12 amino acids long. The CDR3 loop reads CASSGTPGELFF. The CDR3 region has the DNA TGTGCCAGCAGCGGAACCCCCGGGGAGCTGTTTTTT.

This clone has only one observation. In nucleotides, the CDR3 is TGTGCCAGCAGTTTATCCGGACCTAACTATGGCTACACCTTC. Its translation: CASSLSGPNYGYTF. V is TRBV27 and J is TRBJ1-2; the D is unclear. Germline lookup yields CDR1 MNHEY and CDR2 SMNVEV (reference sequence). Trimming took 0 bases from V and 0 from J, leaving 5 bases between them. The CDR3 length is 14 residues.

This chain uses TRBV25-1 with TRBJ1-1; no firm D call. Trimming removed 1 base at V and 6 bases at J, with 9 bases between. Germline V CDR1 and CDR2: MGHDK, SYGVNS. The CDR3 is 13 amino acids. The CDR3: CASSESGPAEAFF. CDR3 in DNA: TGTGCCAGCAGTGAATCCGGACCGGCTGAAGCTTTCTTT. The variable domain in full, with the rest retrieved from reference TRBV25-1 and TRBJ1-1, is EADIYQTPRYLVIGTGKKITLECSQTMGHDKMYWYQQDPGMELHLIHYSYGVNSTEKGDLSSESTVSRIRTEHFPLTLESARPSHTSQYLCASSESGPAEAFFGQGTRLTVV.

This chain links TRBV7-9 with TRBJ1-4; TRBD1 agrees at 8 bases. The CDR3 has 17 residues. Unmatched junction bases numbered 7, after V lost 1 base and J lost 3 bases. Germline V gene sequence: CDR1 SEHNR, CDR2 FQNEAQ (reference sequence). The DNA of the CDR3 is TGTGCCAGCAGCTTAGACGACAGGGGAGCATCTAATGAAAAACTGTTTTTT. Translation: CASSLDDRGASNEKLFF.

The chain is built from TRBV9 and TRBJ2-3; D tentatively reads TRBD1 or TRBD2 (5 bases each). Germline CDR1 reads SGDLS; CDR2 reads YYNGEE. Trimming took 0 bases from V and 5 from J, leaving 16 bases between them. The CDR3 has 16 residues. The CDR3 DNA sequence: TGTGCCAGCAGCGTAGGTTCCAGCTTGGGGGTAGATACGCAGTATTTT. Protein: CASSVGSSLGVDTQYF.

The chain carries TRBV12-5 and TRBJ1-3; D not certain. Germline V lookup: CDR1 LGHNT, CDR2 FRNRAP. Trimming took off 5 bases at V and 4 bases at J, with 6 bases between the two ends. The CDR3 contains 12 residues. The CDR3 nucleotides are TGTGCTAGTGGTGCCCACGGAAACACCATATATTTT. Its translation: CASGAHGNTIYF.

The chain couples TRBV11-2 to TRBJ2-1; tentative D call: TRBD2 (5 bases). V was trimmed by 0 bases and J by 3 bases, leaving 12 bases between them. The germline CDR1 and CDR2 sequences are SGHAT and FQNNGV. CDR3 length: 16 amino acids. DNA of the CDR3: TGTGCCAGCAGCTTAGATAGCGAACGATACTACAATGAGCAGTTCTTC. Amino acids: CASSLDSERYYNEQFF.

The chain has TRBV27 and TRBJ1-2; D is undetermined. CDR3 length equals 12 residues. The germline gives CDR1 MNHEY, CDR2 SMNVEV (reference sequence). Trimming took 0 bases from V and 8 from J, leaving 7 bases between them. CDR3: CASSLSHGGYTF. The CDR3 DNA sequence: TGTGCCAGCAGTTTATCACATGGGGGCTACACCTTC.

The rearrangement joins TRBV28 to TRBJ2-5, with D tentatively TRBD2 (6 bases). The J call may not be correct, given that the DNA end is closer to TRBJ2-7. Looked up from germline, CDR1 is MDHEN and CDR2 is SYDVKM. This CDR3 spans 12 amino acids. Here the CDR3 DNA reads TGTGCCAGCAGTTCGGGAGCCTACGAGCAGTACTTC. The encoded protein is CASSSGAYEQYF.

V and J are TRBV13 and TRBJ2-1; no definite D call. The germline V gene encodes CDR1 PRHDT and CDR2 FYEKMQ (reference sequence). Trimming stripped 7 bases from V and 0 bases from J, with 13 bases between. This CDR3 contains 15 residues. CDR3 DNA: TGTGCCAGCACCCCACCGGGCGGCTCCTACAATGAGCAGTTCTTC. The encoded protein is CASTPPGGSYNEQFF.

J is TRBJ1-1 and V is TRBV11-3, with unresolved D. The CDR3 covers 12 residues. Trimming removed 0 bases from V and 7 bases from J, with 6 bases in between. Germline CDR1 SGHNT, CDR2 YENEEA. This CDR3 reads CASSLDQLEAFF. The CDR3, as DNA: TGTGCCAGCAGCTTAGACCAGCTTGAAGCTTTCTTT. Together with reference TRBV11-3 and TRBJ1-1, the CDR3 gives the full variable domain: EAGVVQSPRYKIIEKKQPVAFWCNPISGHNTLYWYLQNLGQGPELLIRYENEEAVDDSQLPKDRFSAERLKGVDSTLKIQPAELGDSAVYLCASSLDQLEAFFGQGTRLTVV.